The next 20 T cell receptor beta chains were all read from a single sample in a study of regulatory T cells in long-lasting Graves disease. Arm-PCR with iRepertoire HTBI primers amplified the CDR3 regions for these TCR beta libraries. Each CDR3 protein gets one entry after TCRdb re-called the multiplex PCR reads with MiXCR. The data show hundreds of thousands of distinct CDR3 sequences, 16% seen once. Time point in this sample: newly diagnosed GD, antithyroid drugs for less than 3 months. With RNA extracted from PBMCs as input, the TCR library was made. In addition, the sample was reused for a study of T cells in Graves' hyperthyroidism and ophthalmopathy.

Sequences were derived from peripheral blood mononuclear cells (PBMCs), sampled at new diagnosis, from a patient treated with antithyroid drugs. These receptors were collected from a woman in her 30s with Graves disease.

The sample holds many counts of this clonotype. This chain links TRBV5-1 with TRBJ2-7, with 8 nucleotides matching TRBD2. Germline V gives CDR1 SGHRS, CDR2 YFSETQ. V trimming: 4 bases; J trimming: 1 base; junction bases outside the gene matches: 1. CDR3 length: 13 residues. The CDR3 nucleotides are TGCGCCAGCAGCCAGCGGGAGTCCTACGAGCAGTACTTC. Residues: CASSQRESYEQYF.

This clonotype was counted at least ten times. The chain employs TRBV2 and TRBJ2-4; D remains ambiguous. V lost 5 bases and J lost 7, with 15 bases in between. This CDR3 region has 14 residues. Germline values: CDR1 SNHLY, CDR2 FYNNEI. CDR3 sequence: CASSSLVSRNIQYF. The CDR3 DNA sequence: TGTGCCAGCAGTTCTCTGGTGTCCAGGAACATTCAGTACTTC.

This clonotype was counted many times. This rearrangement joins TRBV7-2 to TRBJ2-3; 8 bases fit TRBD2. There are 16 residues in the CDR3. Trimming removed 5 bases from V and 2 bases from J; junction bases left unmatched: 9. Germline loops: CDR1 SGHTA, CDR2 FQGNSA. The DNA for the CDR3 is TGTGCCAGCAGCATCGAAGCGGGAGTCGTCACAGATACGCAGTATTTT. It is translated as CASSIEAGVVTDTQYF.

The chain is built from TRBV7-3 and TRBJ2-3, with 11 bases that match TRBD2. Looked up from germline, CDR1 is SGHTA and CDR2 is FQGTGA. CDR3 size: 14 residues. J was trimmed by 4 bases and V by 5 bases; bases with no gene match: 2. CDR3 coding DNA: TGTGCCAGCAGCACTAGCGGGAGCGCAGATACGCAGTATTTT. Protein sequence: CASSTSGSADTQYF.

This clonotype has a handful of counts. The CDR3 DNA reads as TGTGCCAGCAGCCAAGAGGGACTAGCGGGAGGGAATAAGGAGACCCAGTACTTC. Its translation is CASSQEGLAGGNKETQYF. The chain combines TRBV4-2 with TRBJ2-5; TRBD2 agrees at 16 bases. Germline-derived CDR1 and CDR2 are LGHNA and YNFKEQ. V lost 0 bases and J lost 5; bases outside the gene matches: 6. There are 18 residues in the CDR3.

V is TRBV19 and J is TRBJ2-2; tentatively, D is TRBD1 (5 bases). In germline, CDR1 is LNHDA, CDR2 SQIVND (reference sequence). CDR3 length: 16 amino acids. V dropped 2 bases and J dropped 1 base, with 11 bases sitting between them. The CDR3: CASSIWAGMNTGELFF. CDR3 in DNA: TGTGCCAGTAGTATATGGGCAGGGATGAACACCGGGGAGCTGTTTTTT.

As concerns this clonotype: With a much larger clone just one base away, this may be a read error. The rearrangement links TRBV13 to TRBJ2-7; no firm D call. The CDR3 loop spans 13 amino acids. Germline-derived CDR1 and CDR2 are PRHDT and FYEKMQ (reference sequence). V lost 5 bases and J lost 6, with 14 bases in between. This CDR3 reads CASSRTAKGEQYF. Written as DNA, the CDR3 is TGTGCCAGCAGCCGGACCGCTAAGGGCGAGCAGTACTTC.

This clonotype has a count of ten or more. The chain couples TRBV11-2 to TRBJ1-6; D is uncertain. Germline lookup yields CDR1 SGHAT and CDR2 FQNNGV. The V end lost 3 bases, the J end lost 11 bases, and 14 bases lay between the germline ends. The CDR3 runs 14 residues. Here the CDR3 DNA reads TGTGCCAGCAGCTTGTCGCAGGTGACGGCACCCCTCCACTTT. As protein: CASSLSQVTAPLHF.

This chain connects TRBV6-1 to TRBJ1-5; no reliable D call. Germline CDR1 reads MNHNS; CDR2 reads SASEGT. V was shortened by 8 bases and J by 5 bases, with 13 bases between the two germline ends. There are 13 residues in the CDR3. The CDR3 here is CASRGQRHQPQHF. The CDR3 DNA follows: TGTGCCAGCCGTGGGCAGCGACATCAGCCCCAGCATTTT.

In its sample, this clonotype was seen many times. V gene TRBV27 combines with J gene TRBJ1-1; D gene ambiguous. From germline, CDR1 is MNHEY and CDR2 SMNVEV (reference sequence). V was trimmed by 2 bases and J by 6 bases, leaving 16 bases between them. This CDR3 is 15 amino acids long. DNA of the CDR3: TGTGCCAGCAGTTTAGGTTCAGCGGGTGTGGCTGAAGCTTTCTTT. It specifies CASSLGSAGVAEAFF.

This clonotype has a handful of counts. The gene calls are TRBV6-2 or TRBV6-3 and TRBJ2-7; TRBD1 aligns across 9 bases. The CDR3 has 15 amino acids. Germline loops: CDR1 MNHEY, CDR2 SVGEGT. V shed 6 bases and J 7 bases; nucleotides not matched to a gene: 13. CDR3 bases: TGTGCCAGCAGACAGCTCAGCCCCGGGACAGGGGAGCAGTACTTC. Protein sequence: CASRQLSPGTGEQYF.

The CDR3 spells CASSGTSGHTDTQYF. CDR3 nucleotides: TGTGCCAGCAGCGGGACTAGCGGCCACACAGATACGCAGTATTTT. The V call is TRBV9, the J call TRBJ2-3; TRBD2 matches at 10 bases. The V segment lost 3 bases and the J segment 2 bases; nucleotides outside the gene matches: 3. The germline V gene encodes CDR1 SGDLS and CDR2 YYNGEE. This CDR3 contains 15 residues.

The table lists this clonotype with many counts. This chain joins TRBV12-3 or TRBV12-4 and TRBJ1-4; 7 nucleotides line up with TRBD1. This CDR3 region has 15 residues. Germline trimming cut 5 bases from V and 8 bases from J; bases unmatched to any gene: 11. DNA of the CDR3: TGTGCCAGCAGTCCCCAGGGGGGGCTTAGGGAAAAACTGTTTTTT. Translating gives CASSPQGGLREKLFF.

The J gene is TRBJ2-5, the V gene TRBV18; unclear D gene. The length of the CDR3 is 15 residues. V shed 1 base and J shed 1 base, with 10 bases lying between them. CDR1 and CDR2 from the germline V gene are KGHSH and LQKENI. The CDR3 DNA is TGTGCCAGCTCACCACTTGGAATTCCCCAAGAGACCCAGTACTTC. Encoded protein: CASSPLGIPQETQYF.

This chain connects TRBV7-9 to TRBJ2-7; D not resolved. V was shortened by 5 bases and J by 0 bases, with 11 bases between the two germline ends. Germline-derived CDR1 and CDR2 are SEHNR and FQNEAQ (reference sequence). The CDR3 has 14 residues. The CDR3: CASSPELPSYEQYF. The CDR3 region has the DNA TGTGCCAGCAGCCCAGAGTTGCCCTCCTACGAGCAGTACTTC.

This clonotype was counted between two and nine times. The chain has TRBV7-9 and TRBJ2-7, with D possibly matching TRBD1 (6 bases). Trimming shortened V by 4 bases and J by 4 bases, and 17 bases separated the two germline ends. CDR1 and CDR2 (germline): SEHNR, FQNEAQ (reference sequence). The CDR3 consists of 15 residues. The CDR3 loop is CASSWADRSNYEQYF. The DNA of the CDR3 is TGTGCCAGCAGCTGGGCTGACAGGTCCAATTACGAGCAGTACTTC.

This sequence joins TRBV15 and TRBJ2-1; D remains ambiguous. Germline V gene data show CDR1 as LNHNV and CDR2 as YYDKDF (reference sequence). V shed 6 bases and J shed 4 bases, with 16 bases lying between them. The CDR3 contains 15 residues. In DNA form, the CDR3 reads TGTGCCACCAGTATCATGCGTGGTTCGTACAATGAGCAGTTCTTC. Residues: CATSIMRGSYNEQFF.

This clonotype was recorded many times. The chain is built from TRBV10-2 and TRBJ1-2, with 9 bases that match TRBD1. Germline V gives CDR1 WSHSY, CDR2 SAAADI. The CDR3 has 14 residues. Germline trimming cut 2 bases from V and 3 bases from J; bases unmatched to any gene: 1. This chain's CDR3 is CASSEGTGHYGYTF. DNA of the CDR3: TGCGCCAGCAGTGAGGGGACAGGGCACTATGGCTACACCTTC.

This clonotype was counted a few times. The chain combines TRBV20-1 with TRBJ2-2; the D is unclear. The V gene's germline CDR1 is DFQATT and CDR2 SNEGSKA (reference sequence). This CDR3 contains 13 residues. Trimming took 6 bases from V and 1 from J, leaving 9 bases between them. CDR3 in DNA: TGCAGTGCGGAGCAGAGGAACACCGGGGAGCTGTTTTTT. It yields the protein CSAEQRNTGELFF.

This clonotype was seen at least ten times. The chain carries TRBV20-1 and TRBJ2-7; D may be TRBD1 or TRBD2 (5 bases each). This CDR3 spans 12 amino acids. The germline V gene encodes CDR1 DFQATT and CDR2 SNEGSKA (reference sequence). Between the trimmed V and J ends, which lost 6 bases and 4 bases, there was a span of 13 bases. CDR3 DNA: TGCAGTGCGGGACGACAGTTATACGAGCAGTACTTC. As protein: CSAGRQLYEQYF.